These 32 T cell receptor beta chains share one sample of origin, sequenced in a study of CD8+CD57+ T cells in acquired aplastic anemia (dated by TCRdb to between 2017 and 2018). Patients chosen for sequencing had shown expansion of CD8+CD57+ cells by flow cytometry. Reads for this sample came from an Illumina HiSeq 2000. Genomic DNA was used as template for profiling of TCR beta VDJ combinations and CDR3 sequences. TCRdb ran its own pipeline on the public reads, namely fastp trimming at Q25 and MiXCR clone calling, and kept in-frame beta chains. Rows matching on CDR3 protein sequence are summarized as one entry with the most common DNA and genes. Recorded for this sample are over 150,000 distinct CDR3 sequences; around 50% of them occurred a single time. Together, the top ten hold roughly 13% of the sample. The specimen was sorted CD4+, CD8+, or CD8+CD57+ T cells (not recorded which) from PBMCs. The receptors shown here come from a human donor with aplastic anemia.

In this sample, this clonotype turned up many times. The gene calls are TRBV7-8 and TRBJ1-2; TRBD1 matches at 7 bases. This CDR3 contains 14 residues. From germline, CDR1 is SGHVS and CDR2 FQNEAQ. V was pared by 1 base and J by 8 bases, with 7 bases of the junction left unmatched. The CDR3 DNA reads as TGTGCCAGCAGCTTAGAACAGGGGTCACGGGGCTACACCTTC. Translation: CASSLEQGSRGYTF.

In nucleotides, the CDR3 is TGTGCCACCAGTGATTATCGAGCCAACTATGGCTACACCTTC. It yields the protein CATSDYRANYGYTF. The chain employs TRBV24-1 and TRBJ1-2; the D is unclear. This CDR3 has 14 amino acids. The germline CDR1 and CDR2 sequences are KGHDR and SFDVKD. The ends were cut back, 2 bases at V and 2 bases at J, with 8 bases in the middle.

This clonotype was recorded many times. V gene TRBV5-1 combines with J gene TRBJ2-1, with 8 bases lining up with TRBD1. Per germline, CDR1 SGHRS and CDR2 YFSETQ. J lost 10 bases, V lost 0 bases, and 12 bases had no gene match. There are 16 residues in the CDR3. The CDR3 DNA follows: TGCGCCAGCAGCTTGGGGGGGACAGGCGGTATACACGAGCAGTTCTTC. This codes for CASSLGGTGGIHEQFF.

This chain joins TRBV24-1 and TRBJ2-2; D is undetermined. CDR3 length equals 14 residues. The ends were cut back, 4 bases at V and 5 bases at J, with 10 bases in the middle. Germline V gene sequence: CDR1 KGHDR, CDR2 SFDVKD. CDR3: CATSDPAGTGELFF. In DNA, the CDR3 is TGTGCCACCAGTGACCCAGCTGGAACCGGGGAGCTGTTTTTT.

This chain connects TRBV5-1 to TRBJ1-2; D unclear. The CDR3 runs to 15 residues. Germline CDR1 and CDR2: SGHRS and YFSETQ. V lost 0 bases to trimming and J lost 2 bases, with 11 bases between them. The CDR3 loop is CASSLAQDGNYGYTF. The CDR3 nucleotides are TGCGCCAGCAGCTTGGCCCAGGATGGAAACTATGGCTACACCTTC.

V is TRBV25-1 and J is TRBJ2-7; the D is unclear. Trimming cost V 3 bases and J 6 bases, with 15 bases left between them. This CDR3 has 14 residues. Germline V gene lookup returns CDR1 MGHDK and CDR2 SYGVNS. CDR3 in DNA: TGTGCCAGCAGTGACCAGGAGATCTCGGTCGAGCAGTACTTC. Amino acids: CASSDQEISVEQYF.

CDR3 coding DNA: TGTGCCAGTCAGCGGGGGACCTCCTACGAGCAGTACTTC. It translates to CASQRGTSYEQYF. V is TRBV14 and J is TRBJ2-7; TRBD2 matches at 8 bases. The CDR3 contains 13 residues. With V trimmed by 9 bases and J by 0 bases, 4 bases remained unmatched. Germline V gene data show CDR1 as SGHDN and CDR2 as FVKESK.

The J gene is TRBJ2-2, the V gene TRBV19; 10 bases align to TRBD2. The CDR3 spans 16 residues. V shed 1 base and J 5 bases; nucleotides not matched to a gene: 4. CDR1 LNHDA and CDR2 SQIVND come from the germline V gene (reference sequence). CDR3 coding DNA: TGTGCCAGTAGTATAGGGGGACTAGCGTCGACCGGGGAGCTGTTTTTT. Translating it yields CASSIGGLASTGELFF.

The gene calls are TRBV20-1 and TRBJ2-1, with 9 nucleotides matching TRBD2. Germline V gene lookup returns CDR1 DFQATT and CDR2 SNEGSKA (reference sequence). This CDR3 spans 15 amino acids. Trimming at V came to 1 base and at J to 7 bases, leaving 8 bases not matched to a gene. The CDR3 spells CSARVPGLAPNEQFF. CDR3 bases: TGCAGTGCTAGAGTACCGGGACTAGCTCCGAATGAGCAGTTCTTC.

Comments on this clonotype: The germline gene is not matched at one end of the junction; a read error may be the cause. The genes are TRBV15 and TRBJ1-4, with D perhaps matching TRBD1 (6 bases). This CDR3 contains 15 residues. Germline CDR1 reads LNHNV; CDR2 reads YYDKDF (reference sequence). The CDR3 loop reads CATSTGQWDNEKLSF. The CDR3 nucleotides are TGTGCCACCAGCACCGGACAGTGGGATAATGAAAAACTGTCTTTT.

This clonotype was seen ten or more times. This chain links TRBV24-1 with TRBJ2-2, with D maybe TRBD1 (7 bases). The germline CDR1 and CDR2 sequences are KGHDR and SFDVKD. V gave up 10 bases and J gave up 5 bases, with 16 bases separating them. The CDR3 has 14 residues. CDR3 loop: CATDGGQRTGELFF. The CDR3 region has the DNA TGTGCCACTGACGGGGGACAGCGGACCGGGGAGCTGTTTTTT.

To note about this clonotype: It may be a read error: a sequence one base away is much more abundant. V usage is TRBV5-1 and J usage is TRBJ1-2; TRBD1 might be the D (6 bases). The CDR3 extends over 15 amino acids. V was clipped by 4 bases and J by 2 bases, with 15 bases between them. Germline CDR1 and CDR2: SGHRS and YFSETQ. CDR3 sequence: CASSIGTRGNYGYTF. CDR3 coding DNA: TGCGCCAGCAGCATAGGGACAAGGGGAAACTATGGCTACACCTTC. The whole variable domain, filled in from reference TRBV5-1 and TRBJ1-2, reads KAGVTQTPRYLIKTRGQQVTLSCSPISGHRSVSWYQQTPGQGLQFLFEYFSETQRNKGNFPGRFSGRQFSNSRSEMNVSTLELGDSALYLCASSIGTRGNYGYTFGSGTRLTVV.

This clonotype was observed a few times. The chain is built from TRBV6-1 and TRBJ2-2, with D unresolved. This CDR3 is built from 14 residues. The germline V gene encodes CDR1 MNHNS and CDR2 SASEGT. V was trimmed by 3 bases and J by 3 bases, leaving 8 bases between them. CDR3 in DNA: TGTGCCAGCAGTGATAACAGTCACACCGGGGAGCTGTTTTTT. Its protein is CASSDNSHTGELFF.

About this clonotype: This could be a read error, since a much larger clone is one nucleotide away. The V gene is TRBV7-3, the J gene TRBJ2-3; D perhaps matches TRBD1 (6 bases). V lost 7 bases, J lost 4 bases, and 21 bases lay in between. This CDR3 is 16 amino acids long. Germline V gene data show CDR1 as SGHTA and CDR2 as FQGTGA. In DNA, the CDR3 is TGTGCCAGCACCCACGAGGCAGCCCCAGGGGCAGATACGCAGTATTTT. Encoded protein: CASTHEAAPGADTQYF.

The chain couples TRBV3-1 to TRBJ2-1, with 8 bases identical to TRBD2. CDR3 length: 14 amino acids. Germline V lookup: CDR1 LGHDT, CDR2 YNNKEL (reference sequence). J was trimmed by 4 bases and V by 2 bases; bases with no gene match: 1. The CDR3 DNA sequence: TGTGCCAGCAGCCAACAGCGGGGGTACAATGAGCAGTTCTTC. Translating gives CASSQQRGYNEQFF.

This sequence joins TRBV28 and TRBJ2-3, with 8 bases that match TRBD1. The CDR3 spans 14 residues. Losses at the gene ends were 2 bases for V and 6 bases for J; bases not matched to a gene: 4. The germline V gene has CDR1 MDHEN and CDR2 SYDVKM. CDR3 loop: CASSLQGAGDTQYF. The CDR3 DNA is TGTGCCAGCAGTTTACAGGGGGCAGGGGATACGCAGTATTTT.

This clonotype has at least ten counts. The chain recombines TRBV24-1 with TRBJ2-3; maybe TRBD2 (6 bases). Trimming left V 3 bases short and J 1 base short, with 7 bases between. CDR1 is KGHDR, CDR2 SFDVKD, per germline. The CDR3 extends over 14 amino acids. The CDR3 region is CATSDSGRTDTQYF. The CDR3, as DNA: TGTGCCACCAGTGATAGCGGGCGCACAGATACGCAGTATTTT.

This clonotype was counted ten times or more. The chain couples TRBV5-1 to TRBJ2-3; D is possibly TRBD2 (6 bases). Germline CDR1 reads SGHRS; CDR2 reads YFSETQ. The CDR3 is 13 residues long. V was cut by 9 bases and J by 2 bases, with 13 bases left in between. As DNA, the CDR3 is TGCGCCACTAGAGGGGAGGTCACAGATACGCAGTATTTT. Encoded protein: CATRGEVTDTQYF.

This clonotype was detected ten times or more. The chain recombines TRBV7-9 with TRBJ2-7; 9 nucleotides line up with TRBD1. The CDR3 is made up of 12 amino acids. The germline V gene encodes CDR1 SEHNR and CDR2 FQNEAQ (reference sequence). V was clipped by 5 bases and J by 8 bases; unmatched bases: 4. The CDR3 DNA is TGTGCCAGCAGCCTGGACAGGGGAAAGCAGTACTTC. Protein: CASSLDRGKQYF.

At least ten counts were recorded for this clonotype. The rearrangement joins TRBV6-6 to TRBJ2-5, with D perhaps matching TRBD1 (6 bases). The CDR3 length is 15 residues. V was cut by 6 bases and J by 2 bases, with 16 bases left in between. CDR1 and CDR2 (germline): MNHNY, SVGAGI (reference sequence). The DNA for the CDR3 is TGTGCCAGCAGCTTTTGGACAGACACACAAGAGACCCAGTACTTC. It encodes CASSFWTDTQETQYF.

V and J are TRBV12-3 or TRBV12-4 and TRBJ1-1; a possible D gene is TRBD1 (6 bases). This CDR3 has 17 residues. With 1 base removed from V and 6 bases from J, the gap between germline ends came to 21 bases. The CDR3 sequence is CASSLDSLTGIVSEAFF. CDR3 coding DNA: TGTGCCAGCAGTTTAGATTCTTTGACAGGTATTGTGTCTGAAGCTTTCTTT.

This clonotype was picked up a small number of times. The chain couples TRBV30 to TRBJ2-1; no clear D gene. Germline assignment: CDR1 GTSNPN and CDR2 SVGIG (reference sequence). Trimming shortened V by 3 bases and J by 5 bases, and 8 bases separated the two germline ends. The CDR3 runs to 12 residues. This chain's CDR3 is CAWSISNNEQFF. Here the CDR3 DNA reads TGTGCCTGGAGCATCAGTAACAATGAGCAGTTCTTC.

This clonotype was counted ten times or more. DNA of the CDR3: TGTGCCAGTAGTCCGGCCGGGACTAGCGGGGGGGGGATGAGTTTCGAGCAGTACTTC. Translated, it gives CASSPAGTSGGGMSFEQYF. This chain connects TRBV19 to TRBJ2-7, with 16 bases fitting TRBD2. The CDR3 is made up of 19 amino acids. The J segment lost 6 bases and the V segment lost 5 bases, leaving 16 bases of the junction unmatched. The V gene's germline CDR1 is LNHDA and CDR2 SQIVND (reference sequence).

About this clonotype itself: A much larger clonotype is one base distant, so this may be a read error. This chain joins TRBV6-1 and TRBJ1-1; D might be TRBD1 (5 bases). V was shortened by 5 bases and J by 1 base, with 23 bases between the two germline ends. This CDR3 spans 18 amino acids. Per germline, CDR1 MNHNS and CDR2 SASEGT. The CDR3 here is CASSPTYRDGRRNTEAFF. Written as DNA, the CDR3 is TGTGCCAGCAGTCCAACCTACCGGGACGGGCGGCGGAACACTGAAGCTTTCTTT.

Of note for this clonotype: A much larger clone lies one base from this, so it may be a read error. The CDR3 bases are TGTGCCAGCGCCATCGCGACTCACTACGAGCAGTACTTC. Protein: CASAIATHYEQYF. V and J are TRBV12-3 or TRBV12-4 and TRBJ2-7, with D uncertain. V lost 8 bases to trimming and J lost 3 bases, with 14 bases between them. The CDR3 has 13 residues.

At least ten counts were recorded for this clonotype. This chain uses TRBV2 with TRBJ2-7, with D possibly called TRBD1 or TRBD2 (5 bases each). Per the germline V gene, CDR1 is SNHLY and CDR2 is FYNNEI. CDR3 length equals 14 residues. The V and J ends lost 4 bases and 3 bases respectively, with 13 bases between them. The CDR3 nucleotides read TGTGCCAGCAGTGTTGGGGACGGGGACTACGAGCAGTACTTC. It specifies CASSVGDGDYEQYF.

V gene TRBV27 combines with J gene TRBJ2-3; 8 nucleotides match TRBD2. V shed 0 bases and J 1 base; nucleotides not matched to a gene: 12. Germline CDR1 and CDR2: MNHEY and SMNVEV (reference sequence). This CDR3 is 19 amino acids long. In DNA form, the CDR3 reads TGTGCCAGCAGTTTATCGAAGGTTCGGCGGGGGGTACGCACAGATACGCAGTATTTT. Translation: CASSLSKVRRGVRTDTQYF.

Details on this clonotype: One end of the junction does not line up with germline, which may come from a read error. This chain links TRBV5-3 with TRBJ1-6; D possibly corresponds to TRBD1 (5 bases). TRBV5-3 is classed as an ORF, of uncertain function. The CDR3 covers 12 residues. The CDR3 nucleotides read TGTGCCAGCAGCTTGGACATCTCACCCCTCCGCTTT. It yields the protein CASSLDISPLRF.

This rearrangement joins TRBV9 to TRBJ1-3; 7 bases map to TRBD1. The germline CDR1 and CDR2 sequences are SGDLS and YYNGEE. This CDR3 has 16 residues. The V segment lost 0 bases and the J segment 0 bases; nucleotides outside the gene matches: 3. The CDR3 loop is CASSVGDRGSGNTIYF. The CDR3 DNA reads TGTGCCAGCAGCGTAGGGGACAGAGGCTCTGGAAACACCATATATTTT.

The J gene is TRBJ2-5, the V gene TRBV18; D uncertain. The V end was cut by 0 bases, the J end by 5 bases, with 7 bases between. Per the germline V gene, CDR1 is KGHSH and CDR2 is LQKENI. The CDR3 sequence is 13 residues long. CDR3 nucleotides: TGTGCCAGCTCACCACCACTGGGGGAGACCCAGTACTTC. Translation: CASSPPLGETQYF.

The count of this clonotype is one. CDR3 sequence (DNA): TGTGCCAGCAGCTCCTACACGGCCTCTGGAAACACCATATATTTT. It is translated as CASSSYTASGNTIYF. The chain combines TRBV11-2 with TRBJ1-3, with D hard to call. The length of the CDR3 is 15 residues. V lost 4 bases to trimming and J lost 0 bases, with 10 bases between them. Germline CDR1 is SGHAT and CDR2 is FQNNGV.

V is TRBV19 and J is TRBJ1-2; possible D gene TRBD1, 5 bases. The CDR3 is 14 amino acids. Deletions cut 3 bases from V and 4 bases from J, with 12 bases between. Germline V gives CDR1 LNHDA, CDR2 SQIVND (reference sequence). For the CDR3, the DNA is TGTGCCAGTAGTATGGGACGGACTGCCTATGGCTACACCTTC. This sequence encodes CASSMGRTAYGYTF.